These 15 T cell receptor beta chains share one sample of origin, sequenced in a study of blood T cell repertoires in COVID-19. The repertoire was sequenced with immunoSEQ multiplex PCR; TCRdb's copy has only in-frame clones and lacks some. The sample yields about 63,000 clones, roughly 77% seen once. The material sequenced was peripheral blood. The receptors originated from a man aged 60-69 years with COVID-19, enrolled during active disease.

This clone was found once. The chain carries TRBV4-3 and TRBJ1-2, with D maybe TRBD1 (5 bases). From germline, CDR1 is LGHNA and CDR2 YSLEER. V was shortened by 3 bases and J by 4 bases, with 12 bases between the two germline ends. The CDR3 spans 14 residues. The CDR3 DNA reads TGCGCCAGCAGCCAGGCCCAGGGTTCCTATGGCTACACCTTC. Encoded protein: CASSQAQGSYGYTF.

This clone is labeled medium-sized. V is TRBV19 and J is TRBJ1-1, with D perhaps TRBD1 (5 bases). The germline CDR1 and CDR2 sequences are LNHDA and SQIVND (reference sequence). This CDR3 is built from 17 residues. The ends were cut back, 3 bases at V and 2 bases at J, with 19 bases in the middle. The CDR3 reads CASSIRAPPPFNTEAFF. The CDR3 region has the DNA TGTGCCAGTAGTATCAGGGCCCCTCCACCCTTCAACACTGAAGCTTTCTTT. Based on the CDR3 plus reference TRBV19 and TRBJ1-1, the full variable domain is DGGITQSPKYLFRKEGQNVTLSCEQNLNHDAMYWYRQDPGQGLRLIYYSQIVNDFQKGDIAEGYSVSREKKESFPLTVTSAQKNPTAFYLCASSIRAPPPFNTEAFFGQGTRLTVV.

This clone was picked up a small number of times. The rearrangement uses TRBV27 and TRBJ2-5; 7 bases line up with TRBD1. CDR1 and CDR2 from the germline V gene are MNHEY and SMNVEV (reference sequence). V lost 3 bases, J lost 5 bases, and 0 bases stayed unmatched. The CDR3 has 12 residues. This CDR3 reads CASSFRGETQYF. The CDR3 DNA follows: TGTGCCAGCAGTTTCAGGGGGGAGACCCAGTACTTC.

This clone was seen a handful of times. The rearrangement uses TRBV5-1 and TRBJ2-7, with D perhaps matching TRBD1 (6 bases). Trimming pared 4 bases from V and 5 bases from J, leaving 13 bases between. The CDR3 spans 13 residues. Germline V gives CDR1 SGHRS, CDR2 YFSETQ. The CDR3 region is CASSKGQADEQYF. The CDR3 DNA reads as TGCGCCAGCAGCAAGGGACAAGCTGACGAGCAGTACTTC.

This chain connects TRBV11-2 to TRBJ1-2, with TRBD1 identical over 8 bases. Germline loops: CDR1 SGHAT, CDR2 FQNNGV. The CDR3 spans 16 residues. Trimming removed 5 bases from V and 1 base from J; junction bases left unmatched: 9. The CDR3 here is CASSPTGQGYNYGYTF. The CDR3 coding sequence is TGTGCCAGCAGCCCCACAGGACAGGGATATAACTATGGCTACACCTTC.

The J gene is TRBJ2-1, the V gene TRBV5-3; TRBD2 is a possible D gene (6 bases). TRBV5-3 is filed as an ORF, its function uncertain. The CDR3 sequence is 14 residues long. Deletions cut 5 bases from V and 0 bases from J, with 9 bases between. The CDR3 sequence: CARRTRSSYNEQFF. The CDR3 region has the DNA TGTGCCAGAAGGACTAGGAGCTCCTACAATGAGCAGTTCTTC.

This chain connects TRBV24-1 to TRBJ2-1; D remains unclear. CDR1 is KGHDR, CDR2 SFDVKD, per germline. V was trimmed by 1 base and J by 10 bases, leaving 7 bases between them. The CDR3 contains 12 residues. The chain's CDR3 is CATSDLSREQFF. The CDR3 bases are TGTGCCACCAGTGATTTAAGCCGGGAGCAGTTCTTC.

The chain is built from TRBV5-1 and TRBJ1-2; tentatively, D is TRBD1 (6 bases). V lost 2 bases, J lost 5 bases, and 13 bases lay in between. From germline, CDR1 is SGHRS and CDR2 YFSETQ. The CDR3 loop spans 14 amino acids. The CDR3, as DNA: TGCGCCAGCAGCTTTGAGGGGGACACTTATGGCTACACCTTC. Its protein is CASSFEGDTYGYTF.

The V gene is TRBV7-2, the J gene TRBJ1-2; 7 bases fit TRBD1. Unmatched junction bases numbered 4, after V lost 5 bases and J lost 4 bases. The CDR3 consists of 13 residues. The germline gives CDR1 SGHTA, CDR2 FQGNSA. CDR3 sequence (DNA): TGTGCCAGCAGCCAGGGACAGTTCTATGGCTACACCTTC. Translating it yields CASSQGQFYGYTF.

This clone has a handful of counts. CDR3 protein: CASGLPTGTSGIMNTGELFF. CDR3 in DNA: TGTGCTAGTGGTTTGCCCACCGGGACTAGCGGGATTATGAACACCGGGGAGCTGTTTTTT. The chain couples TRBV12-5 to TRBJ2-2, with TRBD2 matching 13 bases. Germline CDR1 is LGHNT and CDR2 is FRNRAP. The trim removed 2 bases at V and 1 base at J, leaving 10 bases unmatched. The CDR3 is 20 residues long. Filled out from reference TRBV12-5 and TRBJ2-2, the complete variable domain reads DARVTQTPRHKVTEMGQEVTMRCQPILGHNTVFWYRQTMMQGLELLAYFRNRAPLDDSGMPKDRFSAEMPDATLATLKIQPSEPRDSAVYFCASGLPTGTSGIMNTGELFFGEGSRLTVL.

The rearrangement links TRBV12-3 or TRBV12-4 to TRBJ2-7; a weak D match, TRBD2 (5 bases). V was trimmed by 6 bases and J by 3 bases, leaving 9 bases between them. This CDR3 is built from 12 residues. The CDR3 protein is CASSLDFYEQYF. The CDR3 DNA reads TGTGCCAGCAGCCTGGACTTCTACGAGCAGTACTTC.

Only a few counts were recorded for this clone. The CDR3 coding sequence is TGTGCCAGCAGCTTAGTTTCGGGACAGGGATCCTATGGCTACACCTTC. Translated: CASSLVSGQGSYGYTF. The rearrangement uses TRBV7-9 and TRBJ1-2; 9 bases fit TRBD1. V dropped 1 base and J dropped 4; count of bases not matched to a gene: 7. Germline V gene data show CDR1 as SEHNR and CDR2 as FQNEAQ (reference sequence). This CDR3 comprises 16 residues.

The V call is TRBV20-1, the J call TRBJ1-6; TRBD1 aligns across 7 bases. This CDR3 is built from 16 residues. V was pared by 3 bases and J by 0 bases, with 5 bases of the junction left unmatched. Germline CDR1 and CDR2: DFQATT and SNEGSKA (reference sequence). In DNA form, the CDR3 reads TGCAGTGCTAGTCTCACAGGGGCCTCCTATAATTCACCCCTCCACTTT. It codes for CSASLTGASYNSPLHF.

This chain joins TRBV6-5 and TRBJ1-6, with a possible D match to TRBD1 (6 bases). This CDR3 has 14 residues. Trimming removed 8 bases from V and 5 bases from J, with 13 bases in between. Germline-derived CDR1 and CDR2 are MNHEY and SVGAGI. The CDR3 DNA reads TGTGCCAGCTCTGACAGGACCAATAATTCACCCCTCCACTTT. This codes for CASSDRTNNSPLHF.

This clone showed up just once. This chain connects TRBV4-3 to TRBJ2-1; 7 bases align to TRBD2. Germline V gives CDR1 LGHNA, CDR2 YSLEER. CDR3 length: 15 amino acids. V lost 4 bases and J lost 0; bases outside the gene matches: 3. Here the CDR3 DNA reads TGCGCCAGCAGCCCTAGCGGCCACTCCTACAATGAGCAGTTCTTC. Protein sequence: CASSPSGHSYNEQFF.